This T cell receptor (beta chain) was identified during a study of blood T cells in healthy people across ages (dated by TCRdb to between 2015 and 2016). For the wider study: In model experiments, roughly one uniquely barcoded TCR beta cDNA molecule per two T cells was captured by template switching. Using deep sequencing normalized with unique cDNA molecular identifiers, the study measured how TCR beta repertoire diversity changes with age. The donors were split into four age groups: young (average around 15 years), middle-aged (around 40), aged (about 62) and long-lived (82). To avoid experimental bias, donors of different ages were distributed randomly across sequencing lanes. Two additional independent replicas of 1 million unique cDNA reads from the same blood draw were analyzed for two donors (one aged 18 to 30 and one aged 80 or older).

Donors were under 40 systemically healthy Caucasian individuals from Russia aged roughly 6 to 100 years. Ten milliliters of peripheral blood were drawn from each donor into EDTA-treated Vacutainer tubes. PBMCs were isolated by Ficoll-Paque density-gradient centrifugation, with at least 6.5 million obtained per sample. Total RNA was extracted from PBMCs with Trizol reagent, with at least 6 micrograms obtained per sample. The percentages of naive CD45RAhigh/CD27high T cells were determined by flow cytometry on a PBMC aliquot from every donor. Libraries were built with 5' RACE. The reads were generated on an Illumina HiSeq 2500. A second PCR of roughly 6 to 11 cycles was run with a J-beta primer mix and a sample-barcoded 5' primer. Each TCR beta cDNA molecule received a unique molecular identifier from a template-switch 5' adaptor carrying 12 random nucleotides. Each sample yielded at least 3 million CDR3-containing paired-end reads. First-strand cDNA synthesis was performed from all RNA using the Mint cDNA synthesis kit, with priming by a TRBC-specific oligonucleotide. Following uracil-DNA glycosylase treatment, all cDNA underwent a first 18-cycle PCR with the universal primers M1SS and BC2_uni_R. From the authors' description of their analysis: Each sample was normalized by randomly selecting 1 million high-quality reads, each carrying a distinct molecular identifier. Reads sharing molecular identifiers were discarded rather than binned into consensus sequences. MiTCR, with a Q25 quality threshold and the strictest error-elimination algorithm, was used for CDR3 identification, clonotype clustering and error correction. A nonparametric unseen species model with Euler transformation was used to estimate a lower bound on total TCR beta diversity. TCRdb applied fastp at Q25 and MiXCR to the public reads, then kept only in-frame beta chains. Each record represents a unique CDR3 protein, reported with the most common genes and DNA among its rows. These V and J calls are TCRdb output, not the study's own analysis. A total of 710,000 or so distinct CDR3 sequences appear in this sample, around 32% of them only once. The ten largest account for 15% of the sample.

On the study overall, not on this receptor specifically: Compared with the aged group, the long-lived group had more naive CD4+ T cells, fewer expanded clones and increased TCR diversity, suggesting age selection. Because donor CMV infection status was unknown, age-related changes in expanded clonotypes were potentially confounded. As age increased, observed TCR beta diversity per million T cells dropped in a roughly linear way, and a significant reduction was already evident by age about 40. Conclusive comparison of naive and antigen-experienced compartments was prevented by the profiling of bulk unsorted PBMCs. The percentage of naive T cells measured by flow cytometry correlated strongly with observed TCR beta diversity. Estimates of total diversity from one million sequenced T cells were regarded as lower bounds and underestimates.

Trimming removed 0 bases from V and 6 bases from J, leaving 18 bases between the germline ends. From cysteine to phenylalanine, the CDR3 is 16 amino acids long. Only the CDR3 DNA stays, 48 bases, in frame from base 1. CDR1 and CDR2 are read off the germline V gene as SGDLS and YYNGEE. Details on this clonotype: Its antigen is not yet known. No much larger clonotype is one base removed from it; base qualities were not supplied.

Sequencing input: blood. This chain is built from TRBV9 and TRBJ1-2, and TRBD1 may be the D gene, going by 5 matching bases. The source is an elderly woman in good health. Donor details come from another sample of the same person, matched by shared clones. CDR3 sequence: CASSVDGGGRGNGYTF. The sequenced DNA is TGTGCCAGCAGCGTAGATGGCGGGGGAAGAGGGAATGGCTACACCTTC.